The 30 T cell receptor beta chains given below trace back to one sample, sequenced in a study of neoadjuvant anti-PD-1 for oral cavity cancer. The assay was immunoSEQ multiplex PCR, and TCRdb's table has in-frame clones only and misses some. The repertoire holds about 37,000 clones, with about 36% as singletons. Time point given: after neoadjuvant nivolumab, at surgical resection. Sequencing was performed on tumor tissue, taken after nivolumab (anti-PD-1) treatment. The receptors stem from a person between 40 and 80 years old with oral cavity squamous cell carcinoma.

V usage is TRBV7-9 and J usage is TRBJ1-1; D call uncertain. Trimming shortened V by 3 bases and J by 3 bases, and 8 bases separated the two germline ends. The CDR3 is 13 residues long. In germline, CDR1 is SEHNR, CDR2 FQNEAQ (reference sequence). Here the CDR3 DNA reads TGTGCCAGCAGCTTCGGGAGGGACACTGAAGCTTTCTTT. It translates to CASSFGRDTEAFF.

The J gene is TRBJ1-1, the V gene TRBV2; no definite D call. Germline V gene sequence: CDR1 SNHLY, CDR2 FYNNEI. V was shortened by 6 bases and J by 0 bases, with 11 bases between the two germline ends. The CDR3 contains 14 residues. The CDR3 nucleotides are TGTGCCAGCAGCCCCCTTCAGATGAACACTGAAGCTTTCTTT. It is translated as CASSPLQMNTEAFF.

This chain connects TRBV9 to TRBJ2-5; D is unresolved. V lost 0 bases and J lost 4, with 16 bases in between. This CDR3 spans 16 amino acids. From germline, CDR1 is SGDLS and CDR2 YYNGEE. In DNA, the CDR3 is TGTGCCAGCAGCGTAGGGGTAACAGAAGCGAGAGAGACCCAGTACTTC. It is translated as CASSVGVTEARETQYF.

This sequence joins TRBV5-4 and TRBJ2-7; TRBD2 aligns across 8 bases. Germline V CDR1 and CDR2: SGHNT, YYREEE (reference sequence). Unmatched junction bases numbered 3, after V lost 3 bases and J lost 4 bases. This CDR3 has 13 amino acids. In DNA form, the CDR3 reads TGTGCCAGCAGCTCGACTAGCGCTTACGAGCAGTACTTC. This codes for CASSSTSAYEQYF. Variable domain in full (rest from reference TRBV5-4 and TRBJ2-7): ETGVTQSPTHLIKTRGQQVTLRCSSQSGHNTVSWYQQALGQGPQFIFQYYREEENGRGNFPPRFSGLQFPNYSSELNVNALELDDSALYLCASSSTSAYEQYFGPGTRLTVT.

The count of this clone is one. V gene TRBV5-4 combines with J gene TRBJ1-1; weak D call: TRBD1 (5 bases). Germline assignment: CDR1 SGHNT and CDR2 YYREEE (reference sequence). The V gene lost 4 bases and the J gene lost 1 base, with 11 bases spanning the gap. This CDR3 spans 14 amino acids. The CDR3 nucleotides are TGTGCCAGCAGCCCCAGGGTTTCGAACACTGAAGCTTTCTTT. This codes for CASSPRVSNTEAFF.

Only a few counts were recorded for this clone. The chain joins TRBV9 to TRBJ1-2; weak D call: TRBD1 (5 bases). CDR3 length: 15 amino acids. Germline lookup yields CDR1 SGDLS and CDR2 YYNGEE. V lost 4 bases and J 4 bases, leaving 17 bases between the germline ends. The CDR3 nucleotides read TGTGCCAGCAGCCCCAACCGGGGGACGAGCTATGGCTACACCTTC. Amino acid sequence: CASSPNRGTSYGYTF.

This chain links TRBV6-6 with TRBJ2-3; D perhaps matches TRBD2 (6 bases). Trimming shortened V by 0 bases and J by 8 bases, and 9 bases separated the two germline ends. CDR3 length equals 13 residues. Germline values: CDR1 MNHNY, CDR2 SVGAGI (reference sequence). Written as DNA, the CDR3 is TGTGCCAGCAGTTACTCGGAGGGAGGTACGCAGTATTTT. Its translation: CASSYSEGGTQYF.

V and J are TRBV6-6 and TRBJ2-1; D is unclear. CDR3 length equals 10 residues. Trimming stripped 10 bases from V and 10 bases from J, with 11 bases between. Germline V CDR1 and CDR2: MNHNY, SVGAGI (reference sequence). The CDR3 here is CATGSGEQFF. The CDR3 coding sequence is TGTGCCACCGGGTCGGGCGAGCAGTTCTTC.

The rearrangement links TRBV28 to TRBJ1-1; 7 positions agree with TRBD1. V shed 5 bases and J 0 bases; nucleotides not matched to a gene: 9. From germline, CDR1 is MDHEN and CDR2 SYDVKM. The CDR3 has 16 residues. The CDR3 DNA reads TGTGCCAGCAGTACGCCGACAGGGAAGCTGAACACTGAAGCTTTCTTT. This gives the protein CASSTPTGKLNTEAFF.

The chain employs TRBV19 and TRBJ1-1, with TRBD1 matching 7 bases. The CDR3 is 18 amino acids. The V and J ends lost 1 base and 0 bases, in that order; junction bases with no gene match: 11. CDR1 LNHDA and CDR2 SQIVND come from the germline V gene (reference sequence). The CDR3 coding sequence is TGTGCCAGTAGTATAGGCTCTTACGACAGGGCTATGAACACTGAAGCTTTCTTT. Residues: CASSIGSYDRAMNTEAFF.

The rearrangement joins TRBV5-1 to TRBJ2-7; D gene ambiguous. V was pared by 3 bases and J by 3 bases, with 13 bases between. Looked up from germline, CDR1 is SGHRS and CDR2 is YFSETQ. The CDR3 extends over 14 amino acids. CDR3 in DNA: TGCGCCAGCAGCTCTTGGACCGAGAGCTACGAGCAGTACTTC. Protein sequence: CASSSWTESYEQYF.

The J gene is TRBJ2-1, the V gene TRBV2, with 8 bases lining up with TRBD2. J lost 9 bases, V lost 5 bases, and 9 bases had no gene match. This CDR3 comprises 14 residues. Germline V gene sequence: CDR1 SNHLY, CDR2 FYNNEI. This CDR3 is CASSPVTSVGEQFF. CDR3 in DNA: TGTGCCAGCAGTCCGGTGACTAGCGTGGGTGAGCAGTTCTTC.

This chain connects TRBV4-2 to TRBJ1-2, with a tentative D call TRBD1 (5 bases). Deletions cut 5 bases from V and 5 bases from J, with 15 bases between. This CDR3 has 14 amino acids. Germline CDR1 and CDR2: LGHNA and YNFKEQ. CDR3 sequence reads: CASSAPGTAYGYTF. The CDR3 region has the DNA TGTGCCAGCAGCGCTCCCGGGACGGCTTATGGCTACACCTTC.

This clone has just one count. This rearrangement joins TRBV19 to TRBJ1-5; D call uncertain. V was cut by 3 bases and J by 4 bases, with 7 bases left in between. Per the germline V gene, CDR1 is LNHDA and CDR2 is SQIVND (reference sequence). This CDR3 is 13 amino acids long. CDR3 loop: CASSMTTNQPQHF. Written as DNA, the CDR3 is TGTGCCAGTAGTATGACTACGAATCAGCCCCAGCATTTT.

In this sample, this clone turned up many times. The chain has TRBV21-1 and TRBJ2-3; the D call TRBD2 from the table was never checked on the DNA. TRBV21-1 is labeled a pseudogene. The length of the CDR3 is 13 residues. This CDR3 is CASRSPSTDTQYF. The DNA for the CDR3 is TGTGCCAGCAGGAGTCCTAGCACAGATACGCAGTATTTT.

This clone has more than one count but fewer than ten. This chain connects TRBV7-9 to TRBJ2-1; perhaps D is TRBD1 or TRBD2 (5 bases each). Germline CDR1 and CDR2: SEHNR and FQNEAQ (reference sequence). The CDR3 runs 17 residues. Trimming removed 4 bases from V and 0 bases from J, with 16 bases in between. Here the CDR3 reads CASSSPGGSSSYNEQFF. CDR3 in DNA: TGTGCCAGCAGCTCTCCTGGGGGAAGTAGCTCCTACAATGAGCAGTTCTTC.

CDR3 DNA: TGTGCCTGGAGCGTCCGTGGGTCGAGAGGTCAGCCCCAGCATTTT. This sequence encodes CAWSVRGSRGQPQHF. The V gene is TRBV30, the J gene TRBJ1-5; D call uncertain. The V and J ends lost 3 bases and 6 bases respectively, with 18 bases between them. The length of the CDR3 is 15 residues. CDR1 GTSNPN and CDR2 SVGIG come from the germline V gene (reference sequence). Variable domain in full (rest from reference TRBV30 and TRBJ1-5): SQTIHQWPATLVQPVGSPLSLECTVEGTSNPNLYWYRQAAGRGLQLLFYSVGIGQISSEVPQNLSASRPQDRQFILSSKKLLLSDSGFYLCAWSVRGSRGQPQHFGDGTRLSIL.

The chain's CDR3 is CASSSGQYYEQYF. The CDR3 DNA follows: TGCGCCAGCAGCTCCGGACAGTATTACGAGCAGTACTTC. The genes are TRBV5-1 and TRBJ2-7; D possibly corresponds to TRBD1 (6 bases). Per germline, CDR1 SGHRS and CDR2 YFSETQ. V was cut by 3 bases and J by 4 bases, with 11 bases left in between. The CDR3 extends over 13 amino acids.

The CDR3 loop reads CASSLYSHSYNEQFF. In DNA, the CDR3 is TGTGCCAGCAGCTTATACAGTCACTCCTACAATGAGCAGTTCTTC. The chain carries TRBV7-6 and TRBJ2-1; D gene unclear. Germline loops: CDR1 SGHVS, CDR2 FNYEAQ. The CDR3 is 15 amino acids. Trimming removed 2 bases at V and 0 bases at J, with 8 bases between.

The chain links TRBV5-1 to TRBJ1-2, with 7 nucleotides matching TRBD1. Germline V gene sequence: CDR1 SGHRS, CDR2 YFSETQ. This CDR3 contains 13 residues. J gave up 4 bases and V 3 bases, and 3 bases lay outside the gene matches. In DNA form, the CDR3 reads TGCGCCAGCAGCTCGACAGGGATCTATGGCTACACCTTC. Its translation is CASSSTGIYGYTF.

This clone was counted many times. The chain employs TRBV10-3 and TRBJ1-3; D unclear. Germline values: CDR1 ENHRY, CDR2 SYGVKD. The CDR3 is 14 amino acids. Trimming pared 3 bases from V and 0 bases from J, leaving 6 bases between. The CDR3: CAISEGLSGNTIYF. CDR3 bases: TGTGCCATCAGTGAAGGGCTCTCTGGAAACACCATATATTTT.

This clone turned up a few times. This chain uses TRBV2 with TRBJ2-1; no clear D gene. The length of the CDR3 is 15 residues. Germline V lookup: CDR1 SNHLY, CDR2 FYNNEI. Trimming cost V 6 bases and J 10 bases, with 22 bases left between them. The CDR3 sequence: CASRQSDLLQGEQFF. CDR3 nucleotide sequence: TGTGCCAGCAGACAGTCTGATCTCCTACAAGGGGAGCAGTTCTTC.

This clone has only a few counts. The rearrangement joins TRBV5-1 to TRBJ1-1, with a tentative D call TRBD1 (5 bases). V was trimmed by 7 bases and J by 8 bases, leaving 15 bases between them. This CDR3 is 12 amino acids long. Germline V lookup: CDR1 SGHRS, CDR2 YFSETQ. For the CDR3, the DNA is TGCGCCAGCTACGGCCAGGGACGGGAAGCTTTCTTT. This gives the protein CASYGQGREAFF.

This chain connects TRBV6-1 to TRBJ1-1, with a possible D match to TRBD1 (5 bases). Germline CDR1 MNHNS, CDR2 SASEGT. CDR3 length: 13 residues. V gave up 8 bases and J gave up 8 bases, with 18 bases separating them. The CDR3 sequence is CASELAGRLEAFF. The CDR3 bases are TGTGCCAGCGAACTAGCAGGGAGGTTGGAAGCTTTCTTT.

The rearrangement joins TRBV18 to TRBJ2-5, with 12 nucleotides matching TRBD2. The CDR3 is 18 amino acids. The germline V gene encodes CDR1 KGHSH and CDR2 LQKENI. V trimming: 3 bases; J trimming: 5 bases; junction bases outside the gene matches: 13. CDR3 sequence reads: CASSPRTSGAAGGETQYF. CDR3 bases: TGTGCCAGCTCACCCCGGACTAGCGGGGCTGCCGGGGGCGAGACCCAGTACTTC.

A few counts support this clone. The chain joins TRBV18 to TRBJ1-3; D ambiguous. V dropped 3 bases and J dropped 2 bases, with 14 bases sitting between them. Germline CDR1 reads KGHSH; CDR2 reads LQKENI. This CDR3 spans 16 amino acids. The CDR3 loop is CASSPPMGSTGNTIYF. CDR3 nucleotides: TGTGCCAGCTCACCTCCCATGGGGAGTACTGGAAACACCATATATTTT.

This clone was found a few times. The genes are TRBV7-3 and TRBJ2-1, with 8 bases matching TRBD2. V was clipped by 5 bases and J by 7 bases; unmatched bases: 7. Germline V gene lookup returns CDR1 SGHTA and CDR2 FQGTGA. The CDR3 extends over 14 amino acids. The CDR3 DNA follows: TGTGCCAGCAGCCGTAGCGGGGCTCGTAATGAGCAGTTCTTC. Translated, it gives CASSRSGARNEQFF.

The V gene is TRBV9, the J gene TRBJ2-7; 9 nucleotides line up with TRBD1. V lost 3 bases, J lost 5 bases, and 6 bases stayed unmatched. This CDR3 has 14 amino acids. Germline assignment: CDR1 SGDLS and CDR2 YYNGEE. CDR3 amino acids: CASSETGGRNEQYF. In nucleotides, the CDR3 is TGTGCCAGCAGCGAAACAGGGGGCCGGAACGAGCAGTACTTC.

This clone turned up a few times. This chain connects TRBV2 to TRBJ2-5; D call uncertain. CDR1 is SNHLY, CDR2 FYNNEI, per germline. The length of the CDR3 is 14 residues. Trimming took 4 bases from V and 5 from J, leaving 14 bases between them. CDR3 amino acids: CASSVSRARETQYF. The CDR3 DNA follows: TGTGCCAGCAGTGTGAGTCGGGCGCGGGAGACCCAGTACTTC.

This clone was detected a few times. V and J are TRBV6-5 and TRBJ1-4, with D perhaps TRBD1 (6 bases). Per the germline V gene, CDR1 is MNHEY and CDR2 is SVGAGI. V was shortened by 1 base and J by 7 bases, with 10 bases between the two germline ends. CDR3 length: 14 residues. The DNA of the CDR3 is TGTGCCAGCAGTTACTTCAGGGGAGGTGAAAAACTGTTTTTT. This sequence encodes CASSYFRGGEKLFF.